Listed below are T cell receptor beta chains from one sample, sequenced in a study of shared clonotypes between healthy human individuals. Here immunoSEQ multiplex PCR was the method, and the copy in TCRdb shows in-frame clones only, minus some. The sample records millions of clones, about 95% being singletons. The sample comprised naive CD8+ T cells sorted from blood. These receptors came from a man aged 18 to 29 in good health. The CDR3 runs from the conserved cysteine through the conserved F or W.

v_call	j_call	cdr3_aa
TRBV9	TRBJ2-2	CASSRWRGNTGELFF
TRBV28	TRBJ2-1	CATAVFGEQFF
TRBV19	TRBJ2-7	CASSIHLRQGDEQYF
TRBV5-6	TRBJ1-1	CASSPEGRGNTEAFF
TRBV9	TRBJ1-1	CASSEGGSEAFF
TRBV4-1	TRBJ2-3	CASSQDGVDYSGTQYF
TRBV7-9	TRBJ2-7	CASSLANGRTYEQYF
TRBV6-1	TRBJ2-7	CASNGLVAYEQYF
TRBV27	TRBJ2-5	CASSWGLRETQYF
TRBV4-1	TRBJ1-1	CASSQAEGWTEAFF
TRBV19	TRBJ2-5	CASSIDRDYLKTQYF
TRBV10-3	TRBJ1-1	CAISESAGETEAFF
TRBV10-1	TRBJ2-6	CASSESGTGANVLTF
TRBV5-1	TRBJ1-1	CASSPSPGAGTEAFF
TRBV5-4	TRBJ2-2	CASSRTENTGELFF
TRBV10-3	TRBJ2-6	CAIRDPSSGANVLTF
TRBV5-1	TRBJ1-2	CASSLAVGEGNGYTF
TRBV6-5	TRBJ2-7	CASSRLAVSSYEQYF
TRBV5-8	TRBJ2-7	CASSPRTGETYEQYF
TRBV5-6	TRBJ1-1	CASSLSGGRGEAFF
TRBV13	TRBJ2-7	CASSLGTAYEQYF
TRBV9	TRBJ2-7	CASSEGDTLRSSYEQYF
TRBV7-8	TRBJ2-1	CASSYDRVNEQFF
TRBV6-5	TRBJ1-2	CASSYFDRGDGYTF
TRBV9	TRBJ1-6	CASSPRQGEVNSPLHF
TRBV9	TRBJ1-2	CASSADRYGGNYGYTF
TRBV5-1	TRBJ1-1	CASSLADRGNMNTEAFF
TRBV27	TRBJ2-7	CASSPYSAGDDEQYF